This record looks at one TCR beta chain sequence and its context. No antigen is known for it. Base qualities are not at hand, and no much larger clone is one base apart. These data come from a study of shared T cell receptors in the human thymus (TCRdb year 2021). For the wider study: The study examined how self-reactive, shared T-cell receptor alpha chains are generated in the human thymus.

Libraries were prepared through the immunoSEQ multiplex PCR assay. Held by TCRdb, this immuneACCESS table contains in-frame sequences only and omits some clones. Under half of the omission traces to an unresolved V gene where checked; the cause of the rest is unknown. This sample gives roughly 410,000 clones in total; over 90% of them show up just once. Clones ranked in the top ten supply roughly 0.02% of the sample. Relative to germline, V is missing 6 bases and J is missing 0 bases, with 9 bases of the junction outside any gene match. Spanning cysteine to phenylalanine, the CDR3 consists of 17 amino acids. The CDR3 DNA has 51 bases and is translated from base 1. CDR1 is given as MNHEY and CDR2 as SMNVEV, both from the germline V gene (reference sequence).

The chain was built from TRBV27 and TRBJ1-5; 9 central bases correspond to TRBD1. Sequenced input: thymocytes. This TCR was recovered from a human donor. The base sequence is TGTGCCAGCAGCTCGGACAGGGGCCCCTATAGCAATCAGCCCCAGCATTTT. This is translated as CASSSDRGPYSNQPQHF.